The 8 T cell receptor beta chains below all came from one sample that was sequenced in a study of a mutant IDH1 vaccine in newly diagnosed glioma. Method: immunoSEQ multiplex PCR; TCRdb's copy keeps in-frame clones and lacks some. This table holds about 82,000 clones, 85% found once. These TCRs are of unknown antigen specificity. This sample's time point: week 23, last vaccination. Each dose of the vaccine consisted of 300 ug of mutant IDH1 20-mer peptide, with topical imiquimod. The sample here was PBMCs, taken from a glioma patient whose treatment included an IDH1 peptide vaccine. Source of these receptors: a man aged 25 to 40 with glioma. Some clones in this sample may be carry-over from other donors' samples.

The chain combines TRBV5-1 with TRBJ2-1; TRBD2 matches 13 bases. The germline gives CDR1 SGHRS, CDR2 YFSETQ. The CDR3 length is 16 residues. Trimming cost V 5 bases and J 3 bases; bases outside gene matches: 5. The CDR3, as DNA: TGCGCCAGCAGGCCAACTAGCGGGGGGGTCTACAATGAGCAGTTCTTC. Translation gives CASRPTSGGVYNEQFF.

The rearrangement joins TRBV30 to TRBJ2-1; tentative D call: TRBD1 (7 bases). V was shortened by 7 bases and J by 3 bases, with 19 bases between the two germline ends. The CDR3 is 15 amino acids. The germline gives CDR1 GTSNPN, CDR2 SVGIG (reference sequence). The CDR3 sequence is CASEDRDWYYNEQFF. CDR3 coding DNA: TGTGCCTCAGAAGACAGGGACTGGTACTACAATGAGCAGTTCTTC.

The chain uses TRBV30 and TRBJ1-4, with D possibly matching TRBD1 (5 bases). Germline V gene data show CDR1 as GTSNPN and CDR2 as SVGIG (reference sequence). The CDR3 totals 15 residues. V was cut by 4 bases and J by 0 bases, with 12 bases left in between. The CDR3 here is CAWTGGRATNEKLFF. In DNA form, the CDR3 reads TGTGCCTGGACCGGGGGACGTGCAACTAATGAAAAACTGTTTTTT.

The chain is built from TRBV2 and TRBJ2-7; 8 nucleotides line up with TRBD1. The V gene end was trimmed by 4 bases and the J gene end by 1 base; junction bases not matched to a gene: 6. The CDR3 loop spans 15 amino acids. Germline loops: CDR1 SNHLY, CDR2 FYNNEI. CDR3 in amino acids: CASSGPGTGSYEQYF. CDR3 in DNA: TGTGCCAGCAGTGGGCCCGGGACAGGTTCCTACGAGCAGTACTTC.

This clone was seen just once. The V gene is TRBV6-1, the J gene TRBJ2-7, with no clear D. CDR3 length: 15 residues. The germline V gene encodes CDR1 MNHNS and CDR2 SASEGT. Trimming removed 3 bases at V and 2 bases at J, with 14 bases between. Here the CDR3 reads CASSDPGWKTYEQYF. CDR3 nucleotides: TGTGCCAGCAGTGACCCTGGGTGGAAGACCTACGAGCAGTACTTC.

J is TRBJ2-7 and V is TRBV11-1; D is perhaps TRBD2 (5 bases). Germline values: CDR1 SGHAT, CDR2 FQDESV (reference sequence). Trimming removed 4 bases at V and 5 bases at J, with 15 bases between. The CDR3 length is 14 residues. The CDR3 loop reads CASSSRRTGDEQYF. The CDR3 DNA sequence: TGTGCCAGCAGCTCCCGCCGGACTGGAGACGAGCAGTACTTC.

The chain recombines TRBV2 with TRBJ1-5; D gene uncertain. Germline V gene sequence: CDR1 SNHLY, CDR2 FYNNEI. This CDR3 is 13 amino acids long. Deletions cut 7 bases from V and 3 bases from J, with 10 bases between. The CDR3 here is CASTVDVNQPQHF. The CDR3 DNA reads as TGTGCCAGCACGGTTGACGTCAATCAGCCCCAGCATTTT. The whole variable domain, filled in from reference TRBV2 and TRBJ1-5, reads EPEVTQTPSHQVTQMGQEVILRCVPISNHLYFYWYRQILGQKVEFLVSFYNNEISEKSEIFDDQFSVERPDGSNFTLKIRSTKLEDSAMYFCASTVDVNQPQHFGDGTRLSIL.

This chain connects TRBV6-5 to TRBJ1-4; weak D call: TRBD1 (6 bases). The length of the CDR3 is 13 residues. Trimming shortened V by 6 bases and J by 7 bases, and 12 bases separated the two germline ends. CDR1 is MNHEY, CDR2 SVGAGI, per germline. The CDR3 nucleotides are TGTGCCAGCAGGAGGACAGCCGTTGAAAAACTGTTTTTT. As protein: CASRRTAVEKLFF.